Sequencing of this T cell receptor beta chain was carried out in a study of blood T cell repertoires in COVID-19. Study at large: T cells, B-cell-depleted T cells, or PBMCs supplied cDNA or gDNA.

Method: immunoSEQ multiplex PCR; TCRdb's copy keeps in-frame clones and lacks some. Here the sample spans hundreds of thousands of clones, roughly 83% being singletons. With respect to this clone: This sample also contains other DNA sequences that code for the same CDR3.

This CDR3 region has 11 residues. Looked up from germline, CDR1 is MDHEN and CDR2 is SYDVKM. V lost 5 bases and J lost 3, with 5 bases in between. The genes are TRBV28 and TRBJ2-7; D remains ambiguous. This receptor was obtained from an elderly man with acute or convalescent COVID-19. Specimen: peripheral blood. The CDR3 loop reads CASSLLYEQYF. DNA of the CDR3: TGTGCCAGCAGTCTTCTCTACGAGCAGTACTTC.